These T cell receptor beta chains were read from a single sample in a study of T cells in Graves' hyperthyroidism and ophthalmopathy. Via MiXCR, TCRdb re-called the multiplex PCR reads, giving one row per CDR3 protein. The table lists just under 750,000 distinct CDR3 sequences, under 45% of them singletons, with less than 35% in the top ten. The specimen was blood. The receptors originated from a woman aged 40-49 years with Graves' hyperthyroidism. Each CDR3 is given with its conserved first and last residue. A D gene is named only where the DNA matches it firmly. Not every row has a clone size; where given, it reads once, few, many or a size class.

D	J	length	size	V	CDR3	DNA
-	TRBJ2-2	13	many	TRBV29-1	CSVPGGADGELFF	TGCAGCGTCCCAGGGGGGGCGGACGGGGAGCTGTTTTTT
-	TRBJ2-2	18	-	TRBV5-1	CASSLGGGAQANTGELFF	TGCGCCAGCAGCTTGGGTGGAGGGGCGCAAGCGAACACCGGGGAGCTGTTTTTT
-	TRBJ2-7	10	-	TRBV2	CASSREAQYF	TGTGCCAGCAGTAGGGAAGCGCAGTACTTC
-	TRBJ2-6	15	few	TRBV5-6	CASSPDPSGANVLTF	TGTGCCAGCAGCCCAGATCCCTCGGGGGCCAACGTCCTGACTTTC
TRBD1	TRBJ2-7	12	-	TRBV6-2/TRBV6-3	CAAHKTGDRQYF	TGTGCCGCGCATAAGACAGGGGACAGGCAGTACTTC
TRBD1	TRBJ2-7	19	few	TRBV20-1	CSAREGTGLSYHDPYEQYF	TGCAGTGCTAGAGAGGGGACAGGGCTTAGCTATCATGACCCCTACGAGCAGTACTTC
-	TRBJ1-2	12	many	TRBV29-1	CSVGADNYGYTF	TGCAGCGTTGGGGCAGATAACTATGGCTACACCTTC
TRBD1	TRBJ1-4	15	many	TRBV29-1	CSAAQGAASGEKLFF	TGCAGCGCAGCACAGGGGGCCGCGTCTGGTGAAAAACTGTTTTTT
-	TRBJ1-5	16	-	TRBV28	CASSTIRQVGNQPQHF	TGTGCCAGCAGCACTATTCGGCAGGTTGGCAATCAGCCCCAGCATTTT
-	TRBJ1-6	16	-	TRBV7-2	CASSSPPGTYNSPLHF	TGTGCCAGCAGCTCCCCCCCGGGGACCTATAATTCACCCCTCCACTTT
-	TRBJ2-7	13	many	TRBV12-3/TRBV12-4	CASSLVGGSEQYF	TGTGCCAGCAGTTTAGTCGGAGGGAGCGAGCAGTACTTC
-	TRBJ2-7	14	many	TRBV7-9	CASSFSGSLYEQYF	TGTGCCAGCAGCTTTTCGGGATCCCTCTACGAGCAGTACTTC
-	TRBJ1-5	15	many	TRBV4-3	CASSQDRRGNQPQHF	TGCGCCAGCAGCCAAGATCGCAGGGGTAACCAGCCCCAGCATTTT
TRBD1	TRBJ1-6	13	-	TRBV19	CASSIFEGAPLHF	TGTGCCAGTAGTATTTTCGAGGGGGCACCTCTCCACTTT
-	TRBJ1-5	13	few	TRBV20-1	CSARRGENQPQHF	TGCAGTGCCCGAAGGGGGGAGAATCAGCCCCAGCATTTT
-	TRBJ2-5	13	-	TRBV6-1	CAGGRTVQETQYF	TGTGCCGGGGGAAGGACGGTTCAAGAGACCCAGTACTTC
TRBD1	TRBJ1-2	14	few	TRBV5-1	CASSPVGQGYGYTF	TGCGCCAGCAGCCCAGTGGGACAGGGGTACGGCTACACCTTC
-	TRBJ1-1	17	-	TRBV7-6	CASSPKRTGRPNTEAFF	TGTGCCAGCTCCCCAAAAAGAACAGGGAGGCCGAACACTGAAGCTTTCTTT
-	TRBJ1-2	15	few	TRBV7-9	CASSLALGQNYGYTF	TGTGCCAGCAGCTTAGCGCTAGGACAGAACTATGGCTACACCTTC
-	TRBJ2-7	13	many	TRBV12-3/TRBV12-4	CASSSPGGYEQYF	TGTGCCAGCAGTTCGCCCGGGGGCTACGAGCAGTACTTC
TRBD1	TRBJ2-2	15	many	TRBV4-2	CASSQGTGVTGELFF	TGTGCCAGCAGCCAAGGGACAGGGGTCACCGGGGAGCTGTTTTTT
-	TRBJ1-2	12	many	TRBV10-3	CAIGAGDYGYTF	TGTGCCATCGGGGCAGGGGACTATGGCTACACCTTC
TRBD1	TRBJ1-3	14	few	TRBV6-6	CASYRGLRGNTIYF	TGTGCCAGCTACAGGGGACTGAGAGGAAACACCATATATTTT
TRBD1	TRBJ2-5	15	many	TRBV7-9	CASSRATGGKETQYF	TGTGCCAGCAGCCGTGCGACAGGGGGTAAAGAGACCCAGTACTTC
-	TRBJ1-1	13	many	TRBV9	CASSVGTLTEAFF	TGTGCCAGCAGCGTAGGGACACTCACTGAAGCTTTCTTT
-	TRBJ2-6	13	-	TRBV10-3	CAISESWANVLTF	TGTGCCATCAGTGAAAGCTGGGCCAACGTCCTGACTTTC
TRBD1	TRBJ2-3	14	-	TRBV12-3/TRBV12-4	CASSEGQVTDTQYF	TGTGCCAGCAGTGAAGGACAGGTCACAGATACGCAGTATTTT
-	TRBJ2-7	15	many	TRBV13	CASSFRPGGTYEQYF	TGTGCCAGCAGCTTTCGACCAGGGGGGACCTACGAGCAGTACTTC
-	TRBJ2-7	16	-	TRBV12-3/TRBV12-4	CASTLRAGGGSYEQYF	TGTGCCAGCACCCTGAGGGCAGGGGGAGGCTCCTACGAGCAGTACTTC
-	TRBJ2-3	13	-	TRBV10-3	CAILAGSSDTQYF	TGTGCCATCCTGGCCGGGAGCAGCGATACGCAGTATTTT
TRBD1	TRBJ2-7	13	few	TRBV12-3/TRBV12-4	CASSRQGENEQYF	TGTGCCAGCAGCCGACAGGGGGAGAACGAGCAGTACTTC
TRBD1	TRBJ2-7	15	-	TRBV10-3	CAIGNRGRGSYEQYF	TGTGCCATCGGAAACAGGGGGCGCGGTTCGTACGAGCAGTACTTC